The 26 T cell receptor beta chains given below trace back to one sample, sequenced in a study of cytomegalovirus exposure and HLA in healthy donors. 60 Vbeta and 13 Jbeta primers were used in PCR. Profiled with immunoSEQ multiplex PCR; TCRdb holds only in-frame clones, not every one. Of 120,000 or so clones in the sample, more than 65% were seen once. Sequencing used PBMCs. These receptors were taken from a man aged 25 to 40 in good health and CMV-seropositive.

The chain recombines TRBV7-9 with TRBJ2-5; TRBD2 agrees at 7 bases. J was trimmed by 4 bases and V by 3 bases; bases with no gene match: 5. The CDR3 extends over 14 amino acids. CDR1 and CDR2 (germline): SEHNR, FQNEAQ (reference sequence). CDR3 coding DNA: TGTGCCAGCAGCTTGATCGGGGGGTCAGAGACCCAGTACTTC. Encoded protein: CASSLIGGSETQYF. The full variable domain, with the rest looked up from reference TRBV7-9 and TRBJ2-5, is DTGVSQNPRHKITKRGQNVTFRCDPISEHNRLYWYRQTLGQGPEFLTYFQNEAQLEKSRLLSDRFSAERPKGSFSTLEIQRTEQGDSAMYLCASSLIGGSETQYFGPGTRLLVL.

The CDR3 reads CASSPTGGRTGELFF. The CDR3 coding sequence is TGCGCCAGCAGCCCGACAGGGGGCCGGACCGGGGAGCTGTTTTTT. The chain carries TRBV10-2 and TRBJ2-2; 10 positions agree with TRBD1. The CDR3 contains 15 residues. V lost 6 bases to trimming and J lost 5 bases; unmatched junction nucleotides: 6. The V gene's germline CDR1 is WSHSY and CDR2 SAAADI.

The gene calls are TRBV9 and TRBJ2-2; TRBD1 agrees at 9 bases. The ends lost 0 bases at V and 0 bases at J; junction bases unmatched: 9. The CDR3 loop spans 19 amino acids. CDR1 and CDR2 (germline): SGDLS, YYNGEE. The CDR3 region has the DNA TGTGCCAGCAGCGTAGATGGGACAGGGTCCCGAACGAACACCGGGGAGCTGTTTTTT. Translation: CASSVDGTGSRTNTGELFF.

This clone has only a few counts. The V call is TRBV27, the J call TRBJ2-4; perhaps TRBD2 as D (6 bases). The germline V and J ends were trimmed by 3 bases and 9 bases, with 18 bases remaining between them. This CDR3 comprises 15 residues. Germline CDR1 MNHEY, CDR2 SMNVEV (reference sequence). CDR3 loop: CASSFTGGVGGIQYF. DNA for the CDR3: TGTGCCAGCAGTTTTACAGGCGGGGTGGGTGGCATTCAGTACTTC.

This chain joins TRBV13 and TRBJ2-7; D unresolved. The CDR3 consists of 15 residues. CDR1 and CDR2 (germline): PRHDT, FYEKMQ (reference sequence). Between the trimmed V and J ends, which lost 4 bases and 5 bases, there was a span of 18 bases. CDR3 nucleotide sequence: TGTGCCAGCAGCTCTCCCCGTCTGACCCGGGACGAGCAGTACTTC. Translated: CASSSPRLTRDEQYF.

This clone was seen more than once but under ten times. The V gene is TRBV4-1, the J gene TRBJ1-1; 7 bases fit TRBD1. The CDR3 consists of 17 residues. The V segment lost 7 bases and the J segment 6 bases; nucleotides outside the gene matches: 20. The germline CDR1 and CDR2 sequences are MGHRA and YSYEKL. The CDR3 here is CASTARSIRQGNSEAFF. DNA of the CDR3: TGCGCCAGCACCGCAAGATCCATAAGACAGGGAAACTCTGAAGCTTTCTTT.

This chain's CDR3 is CASSLGQAWGYYGYTF. The CDR3 nucleotides are TGCGCCAGCAGCCTCGGACAGGCCTGGGGATACTATGGCTACACCTTC. The chain couples TRBV5-1 to TRBJ1-2, with 7 bases identical to TRBD1. V lost 4 bases, J lost 3 bases, and 12 bases stayed unmatched. This CDR3 spans 16 amino acids. In germline, CDR1 is SGHRS, CDR2 YFSETQ.

The DNA of the CDR3 is TGTGCCAGCAGCTTAGGTGGCAGGGTAATGGGAGGAGACACTGAAGCTTTCTTT. Translated, it gives CASSLGGRVMGGDTEAFF. The gene calls are TRBV13 and TRBJ1-1, with D possibly being TRBD1 (5 bases). Trimming removed 0 bases at V and 3 bases at J, with 20 bases between. The CDR3 length is 18 residues. CDR1 and CDR2 from the germline V gene are PRHDT and FYEKMQ (reference sequence).

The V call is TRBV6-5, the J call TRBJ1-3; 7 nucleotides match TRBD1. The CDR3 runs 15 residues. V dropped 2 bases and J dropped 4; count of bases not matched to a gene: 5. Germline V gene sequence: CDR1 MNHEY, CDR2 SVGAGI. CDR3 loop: CASSYTQGRGNTIYF. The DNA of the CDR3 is TGTGCCAGCAGTTACACACAGGGGAGAGGAAACACCATATATTTT.

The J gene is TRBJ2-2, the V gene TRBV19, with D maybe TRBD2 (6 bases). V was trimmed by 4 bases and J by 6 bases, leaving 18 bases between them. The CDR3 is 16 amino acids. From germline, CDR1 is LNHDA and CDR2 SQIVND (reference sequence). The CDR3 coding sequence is TGTGCCAGTAGTAGTGGTTGGAGGGTAGATTCCGGGGAGCTGTTTTTT. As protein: CASSSGWRVDSGELFF.

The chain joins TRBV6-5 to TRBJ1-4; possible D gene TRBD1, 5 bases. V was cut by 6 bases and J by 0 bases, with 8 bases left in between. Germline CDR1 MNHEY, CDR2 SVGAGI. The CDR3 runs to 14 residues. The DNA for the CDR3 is TGTGCCAGCAGCCCGACAGCAACTAATGAAAAACTGTTTTTT. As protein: CASSPTATNEKLFF.

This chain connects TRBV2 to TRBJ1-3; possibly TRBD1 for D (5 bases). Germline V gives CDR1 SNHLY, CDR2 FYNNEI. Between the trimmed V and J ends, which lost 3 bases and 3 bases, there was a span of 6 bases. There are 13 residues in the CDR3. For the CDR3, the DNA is TGTGCCAGCAGTGAGGGGCATGGAAACACCATATATTTT. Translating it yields CASSEGHGNTIYF.

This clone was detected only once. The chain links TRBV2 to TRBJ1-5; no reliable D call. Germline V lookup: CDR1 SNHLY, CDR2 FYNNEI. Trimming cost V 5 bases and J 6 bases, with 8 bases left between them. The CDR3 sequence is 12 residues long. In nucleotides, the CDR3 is TGTGCCAGCAGTAAAAATAGTCAGCCCCAGCATTTT. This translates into CASSKNSQPQHF.

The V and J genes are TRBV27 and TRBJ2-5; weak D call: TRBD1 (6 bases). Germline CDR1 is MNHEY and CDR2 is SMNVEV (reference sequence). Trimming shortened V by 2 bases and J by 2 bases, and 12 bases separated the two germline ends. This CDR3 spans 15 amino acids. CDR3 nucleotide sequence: TGTGCCAGCAGTTTAAGGACAGCCGGTCAAGAGACCCAGTACTTC. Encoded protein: CASSLRTAGQETQYF.

The CDR3 DNA reads TGTGCCAGCTCACCGAGGGGGCAGACGATAACCGGGGAGCTGTTTTTT. Its protein product is CASSPRGQTITGELFF. The chain couples TRBV18 to TRBJ2-2, with TRBD1 identical over 7 bases. Unmatched junction bases numbered 9, after V lost 3 bases and J lost 5 bases. The CDR3 covers 16 residues. CDR1 and CDR2 (germline): KGHSH, LQKENI.

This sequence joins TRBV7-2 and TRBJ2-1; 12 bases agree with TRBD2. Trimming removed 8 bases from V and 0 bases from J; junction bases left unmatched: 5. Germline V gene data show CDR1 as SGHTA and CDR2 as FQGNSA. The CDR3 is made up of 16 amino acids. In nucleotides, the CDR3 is TGTGCCAGCGGGCTAGCGGGGGGGCCCTCCTACAATGAGCAGTTCTTC. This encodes CASGLAGGPSYNEQFF.

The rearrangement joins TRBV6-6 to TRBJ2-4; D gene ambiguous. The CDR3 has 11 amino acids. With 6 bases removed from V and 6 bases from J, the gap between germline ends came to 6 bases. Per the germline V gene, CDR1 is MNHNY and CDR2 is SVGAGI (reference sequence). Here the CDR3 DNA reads TGTGCCAGCAGCCCAGGAAACATTCAGTACTTC. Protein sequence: CASSPGNIQYF.

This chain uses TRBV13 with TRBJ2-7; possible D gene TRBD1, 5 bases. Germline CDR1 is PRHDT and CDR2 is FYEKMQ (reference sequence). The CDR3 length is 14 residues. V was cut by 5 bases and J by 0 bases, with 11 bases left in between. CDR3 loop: CASSPPGNSYEQYF. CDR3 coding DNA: TGTGCCAGCAGCCCCCCAGGGAACTCCTACGAGCAGTACTTC.

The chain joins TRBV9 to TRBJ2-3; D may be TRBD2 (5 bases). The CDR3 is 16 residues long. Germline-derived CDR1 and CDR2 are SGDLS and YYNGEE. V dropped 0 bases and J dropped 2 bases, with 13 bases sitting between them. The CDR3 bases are TGTGCCAGCAGCGTAGGGGGAGCGGTGAACACAGATACGCAGTATTTT. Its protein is CASSVGGAVNTDTQYF.

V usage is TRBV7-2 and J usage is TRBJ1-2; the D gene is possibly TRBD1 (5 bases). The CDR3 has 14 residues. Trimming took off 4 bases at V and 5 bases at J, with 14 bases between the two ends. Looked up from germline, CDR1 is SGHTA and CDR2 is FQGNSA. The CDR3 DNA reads TGTGCCAGCAGCTACAACAGGCCAGGGTATGGCTACACCTTC. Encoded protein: CASSYNRPGYGYTF. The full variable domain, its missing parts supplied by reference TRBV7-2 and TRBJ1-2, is GAGVSQSPSNKVTEKGKDVELRCDPISGHTALYWYRQSLGQGLEFLIYFQGNSAPDKSGLPSDRFSAERTGGSVSTLTIQRTQQEDSAVYLCASSYNRPGYGYTFGSGTRLTVV.

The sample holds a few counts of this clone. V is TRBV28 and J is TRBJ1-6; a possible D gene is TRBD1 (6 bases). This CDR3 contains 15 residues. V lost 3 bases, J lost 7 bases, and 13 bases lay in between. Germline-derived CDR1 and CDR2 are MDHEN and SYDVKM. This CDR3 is CASSLGGQGNSPLHF. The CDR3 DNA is TGTGCCAGCAGTTTGGGTGGGCAGGGGAATTCACCCCTCCACTTT.

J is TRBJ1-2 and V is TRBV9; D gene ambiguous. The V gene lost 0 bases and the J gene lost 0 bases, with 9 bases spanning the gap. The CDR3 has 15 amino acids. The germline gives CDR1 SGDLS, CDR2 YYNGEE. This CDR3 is CASSVDHVANYGYTF. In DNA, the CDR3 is TGTGCCAGCAGCGTAGACCACGTAGCTAACTATGGCTACACCTTC.

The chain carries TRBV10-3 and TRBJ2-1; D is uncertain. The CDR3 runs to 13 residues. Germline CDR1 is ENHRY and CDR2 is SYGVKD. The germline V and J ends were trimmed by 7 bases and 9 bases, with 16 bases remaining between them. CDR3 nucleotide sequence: TGTGCCATCACGGGTTCGGCTGGGTTTGAGCAGTTCTTC. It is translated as CAITGSAGFEQFF.

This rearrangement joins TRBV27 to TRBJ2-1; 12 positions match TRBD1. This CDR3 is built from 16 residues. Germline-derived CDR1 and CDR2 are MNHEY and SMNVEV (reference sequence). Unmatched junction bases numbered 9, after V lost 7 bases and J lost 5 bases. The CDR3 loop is CASIPSGTGGNNEQFF. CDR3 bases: TGTGCCAGCATCCCCTCCGGGACAGGGGGCAACAATGAGCAGTTCTTC.

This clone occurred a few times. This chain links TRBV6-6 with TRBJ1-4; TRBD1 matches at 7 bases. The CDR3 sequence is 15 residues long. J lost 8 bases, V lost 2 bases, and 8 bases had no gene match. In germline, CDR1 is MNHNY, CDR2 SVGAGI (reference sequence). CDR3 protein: CASSYPGQTTEKLFF. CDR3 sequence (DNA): TGTGCCAGCAGTTACCCGGGACAGACCACCGAAAAACTGTTTTTT.

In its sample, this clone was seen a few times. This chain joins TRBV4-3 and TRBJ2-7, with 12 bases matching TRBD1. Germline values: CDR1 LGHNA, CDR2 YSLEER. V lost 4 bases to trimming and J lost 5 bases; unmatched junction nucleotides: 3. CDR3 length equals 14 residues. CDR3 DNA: TGCGCCAGCAGCCCCGGGACAGGGGGCGACGAGCAGTACTTC. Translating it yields CASSPGTGGDEQYF.